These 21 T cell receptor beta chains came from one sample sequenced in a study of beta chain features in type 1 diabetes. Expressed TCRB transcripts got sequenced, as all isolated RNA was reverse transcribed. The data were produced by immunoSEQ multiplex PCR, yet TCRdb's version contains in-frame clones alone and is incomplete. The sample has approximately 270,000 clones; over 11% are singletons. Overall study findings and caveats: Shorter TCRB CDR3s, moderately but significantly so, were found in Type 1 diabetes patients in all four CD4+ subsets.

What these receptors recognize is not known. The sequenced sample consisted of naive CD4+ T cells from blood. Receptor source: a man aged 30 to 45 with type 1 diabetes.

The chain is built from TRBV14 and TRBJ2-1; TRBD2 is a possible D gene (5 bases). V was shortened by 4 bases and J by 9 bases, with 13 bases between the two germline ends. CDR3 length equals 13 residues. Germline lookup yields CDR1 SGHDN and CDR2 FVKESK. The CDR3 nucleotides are TGTGCCAGCAGCCCCAGGACTGCAGGTGAGCAGTTCTTC. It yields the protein CASSPRTAGEQFF. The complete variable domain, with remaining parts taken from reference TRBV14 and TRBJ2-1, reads EAGVTQFPSHSVIEKGQTVTLRCDPISGHDNLYWYRRVMGKEIKFLLHFVKESKQDESGMPNNRFLAERTGGTYSTLKVQPAELEDSGVYFCASSPRTAGEQFFGPGTRLTVL.

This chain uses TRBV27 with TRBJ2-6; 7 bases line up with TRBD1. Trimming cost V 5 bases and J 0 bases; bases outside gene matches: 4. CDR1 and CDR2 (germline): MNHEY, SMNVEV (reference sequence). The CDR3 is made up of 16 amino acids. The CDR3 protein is CASSRQGRSGANVLTF. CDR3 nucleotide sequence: TGTGCCAGCAGTCGACAGGGCCGCTCTGGGGCCAACGTCCTGACTTTC.

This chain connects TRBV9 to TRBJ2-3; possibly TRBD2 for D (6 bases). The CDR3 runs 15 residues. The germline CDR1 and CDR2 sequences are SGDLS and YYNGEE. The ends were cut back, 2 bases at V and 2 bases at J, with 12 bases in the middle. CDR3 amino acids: CASSVQTRATDTQYF. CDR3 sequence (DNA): TGTGCCAGCAGCGTGCAGACTAGGGCCACAGATACGCAGTATTTT.

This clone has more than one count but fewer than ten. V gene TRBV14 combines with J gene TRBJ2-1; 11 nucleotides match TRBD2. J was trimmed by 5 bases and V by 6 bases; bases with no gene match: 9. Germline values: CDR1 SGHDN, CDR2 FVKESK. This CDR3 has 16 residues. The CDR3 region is CASRRAGTSGNNEQFF. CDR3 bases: TGTGCCAGCAGGCGAGCCGGGACTAGCGGTAACAATGAGCAGTTCTTC.

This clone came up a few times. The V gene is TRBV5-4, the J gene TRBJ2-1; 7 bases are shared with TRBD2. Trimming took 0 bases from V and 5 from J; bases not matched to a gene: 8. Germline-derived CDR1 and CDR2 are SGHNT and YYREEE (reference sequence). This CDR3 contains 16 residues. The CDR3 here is CASSLGGVAGHNEQFF. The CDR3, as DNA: TGTGCCAGCAGCTTGGGGGGGGTAGCGGGTCACAATGAGCAGTTCTTC. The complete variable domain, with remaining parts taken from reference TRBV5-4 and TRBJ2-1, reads ETGVTQSPTHLIKTRGQQVTLRCSSQSGHNTVSWYQQALGQGPQFIFQYYREEENGRGNFPPRFSGLQFPNYSSELNVNALELDDSALYLCASSLGGVAGHNEQFFGPGTRLTVL.

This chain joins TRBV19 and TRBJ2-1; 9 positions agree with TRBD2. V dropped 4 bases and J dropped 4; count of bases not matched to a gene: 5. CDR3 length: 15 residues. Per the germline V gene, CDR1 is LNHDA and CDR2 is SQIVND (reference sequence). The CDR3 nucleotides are TGTGCCAGTAGTACGTCTAGCGGGGTATACAATGAGCAGTTCTTC. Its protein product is CASSTSSGVYNEQFF.

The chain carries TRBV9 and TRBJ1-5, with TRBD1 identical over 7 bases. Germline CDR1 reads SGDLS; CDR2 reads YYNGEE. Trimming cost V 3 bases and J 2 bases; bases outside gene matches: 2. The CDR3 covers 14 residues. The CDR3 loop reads CASSEGAGNQPQHF. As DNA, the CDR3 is TGTGCCAGCAGCGAGGGGGCAGGCAATCAGCCCCAGCATTTT.

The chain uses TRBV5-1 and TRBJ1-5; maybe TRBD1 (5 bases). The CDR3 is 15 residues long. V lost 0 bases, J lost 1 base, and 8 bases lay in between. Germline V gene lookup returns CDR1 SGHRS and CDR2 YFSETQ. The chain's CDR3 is CASSLAGLSNQPQHF. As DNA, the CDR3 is TGCGCCAGCAGCTTGGCAGGGCTGAGCAATCAGCCCCAGCATTTT.

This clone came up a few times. CDR3 sequence: CASSPLTSGANVLTF. The DNA of the CDR3 is TGTGCCAGCAGTCCCCTAACCTCTGGGGCCAACGTCCTGACTTTC. The V call is TRBV28, the J call TRBJ2-6, with no clear D. Trimming left V 5 bases short and J 0 bases short, with 8 bases between. The CDR3 runs 15 residues. In germline, CDR1 is MDHEN, CDR2 SYDVKM.

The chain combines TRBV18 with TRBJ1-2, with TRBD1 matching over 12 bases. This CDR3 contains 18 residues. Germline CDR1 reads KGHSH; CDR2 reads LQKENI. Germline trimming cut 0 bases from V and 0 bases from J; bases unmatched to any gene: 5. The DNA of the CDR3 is TGTGCCAGCTCACCACCTTCGGGACAGGGGGCGACTAACTATGGCTACACCTTC. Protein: CASSPPSGQGATNYGYTF.

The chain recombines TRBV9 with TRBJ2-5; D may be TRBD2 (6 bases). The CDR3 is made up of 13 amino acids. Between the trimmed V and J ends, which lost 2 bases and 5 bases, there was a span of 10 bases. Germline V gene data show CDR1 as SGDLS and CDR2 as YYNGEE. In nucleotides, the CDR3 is TGTGCCAGCAGCGTCTTTGGGGGGGAGACCCAGTACTTC. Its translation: CASSVFGGETQYF.

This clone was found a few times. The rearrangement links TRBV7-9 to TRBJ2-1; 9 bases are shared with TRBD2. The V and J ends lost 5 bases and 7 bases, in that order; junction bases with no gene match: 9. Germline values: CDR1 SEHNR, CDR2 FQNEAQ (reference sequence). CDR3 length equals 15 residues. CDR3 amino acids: CASSPPAGGLNEQFF. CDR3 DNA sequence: TGTGCCAGCAGCCCCCCGGCGGGAGGGCTGAATGAGCAGTTCTTC.

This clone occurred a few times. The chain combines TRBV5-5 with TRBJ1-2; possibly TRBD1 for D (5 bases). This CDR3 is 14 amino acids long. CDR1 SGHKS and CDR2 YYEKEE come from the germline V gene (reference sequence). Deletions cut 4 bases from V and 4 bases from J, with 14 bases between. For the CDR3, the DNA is TGTGCCAGCAGCGGACAACCGAAAGGCTATGGCTACACCTTC. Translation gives CASSGQPKGYGYTF.

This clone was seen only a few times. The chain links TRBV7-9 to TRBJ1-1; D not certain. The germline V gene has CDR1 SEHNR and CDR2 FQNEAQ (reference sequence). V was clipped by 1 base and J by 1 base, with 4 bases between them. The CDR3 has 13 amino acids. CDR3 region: CASSLDTNTEAFF. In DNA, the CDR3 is TGTGCCAGCAGCTTAGACACGAACACTGAAGCTTTCTTT. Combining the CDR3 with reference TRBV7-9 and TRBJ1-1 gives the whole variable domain DTGVSQNPRHKITKRGQNVTFRCDPISEHNRLYWYRQTLGQGPEFLTYFQNEAQLEKSRLLSDRFSAERPKGSFSTLEIQRTEQGDSAMYLCASSLDTNTEAFFGQGTRLTVV.

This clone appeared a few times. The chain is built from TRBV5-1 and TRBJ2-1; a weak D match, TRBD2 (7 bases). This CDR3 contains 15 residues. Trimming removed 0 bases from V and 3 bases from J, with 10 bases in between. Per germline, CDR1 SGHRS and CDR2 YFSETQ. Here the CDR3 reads CASSLVGGGYNEQFF. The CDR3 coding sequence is TGCGCCAGCAGCTTGGTGGGAGGGGGCTACAATGAGCAGTTCTTC.

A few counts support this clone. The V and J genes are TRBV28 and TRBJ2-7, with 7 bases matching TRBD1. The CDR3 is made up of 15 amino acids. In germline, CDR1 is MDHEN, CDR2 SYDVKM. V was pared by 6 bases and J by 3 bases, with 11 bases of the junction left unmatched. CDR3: CASSSRQGWGYEQYF. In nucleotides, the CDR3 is TGTGCCAGCAGCTCCCGACAGGGATGGGGCTACGAGCAGTACTTC.

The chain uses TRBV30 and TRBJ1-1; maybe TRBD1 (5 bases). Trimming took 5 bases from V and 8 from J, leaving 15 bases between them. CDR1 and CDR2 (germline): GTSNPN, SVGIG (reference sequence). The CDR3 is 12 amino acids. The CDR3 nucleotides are TGTGCCTGGGGCAGAGGGACTGCCGAAGCTTTCTTT. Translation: CAWGRGTAEAFF. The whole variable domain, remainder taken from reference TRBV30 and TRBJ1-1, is SQTIHQWPATLVQPVGSPLSLECTVEGTSNPNLYWYRQAAGRGLQLLFYSVGIGQISSEVPQNLSASRPQDRQFILSSKKLLLSDSGFYLCAWGRGTAEAFFGQGTRLTVV.

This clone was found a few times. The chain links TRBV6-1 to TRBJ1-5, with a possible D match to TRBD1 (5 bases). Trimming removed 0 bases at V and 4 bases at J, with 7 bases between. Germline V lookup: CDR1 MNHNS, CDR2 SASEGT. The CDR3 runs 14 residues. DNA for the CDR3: TGTGCCAGCAGTGAAGCGACAGCTAATCAGCCCCAGCATTTT. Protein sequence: CASSEATANQPQHF.

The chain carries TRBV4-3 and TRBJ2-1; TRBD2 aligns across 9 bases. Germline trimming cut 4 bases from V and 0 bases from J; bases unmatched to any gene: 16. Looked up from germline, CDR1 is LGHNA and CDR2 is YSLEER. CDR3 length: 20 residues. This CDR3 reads CASSPHWASGTKSSYNEQFF. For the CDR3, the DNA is TGCGCCAGCAGCCCACATTGGGCTAGCGGGACAAAGAGCTCCTACAATGAGCAGTTCTTC.

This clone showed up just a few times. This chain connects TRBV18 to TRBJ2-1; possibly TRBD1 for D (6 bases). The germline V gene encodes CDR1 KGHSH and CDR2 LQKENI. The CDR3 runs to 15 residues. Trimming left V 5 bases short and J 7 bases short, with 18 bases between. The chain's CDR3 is CASSRSGLQGNEQFF. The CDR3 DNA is TGTGCCAGCTCAAGGAGCGGCCTTCAGGGGAATGAGCAGTTCTTC.

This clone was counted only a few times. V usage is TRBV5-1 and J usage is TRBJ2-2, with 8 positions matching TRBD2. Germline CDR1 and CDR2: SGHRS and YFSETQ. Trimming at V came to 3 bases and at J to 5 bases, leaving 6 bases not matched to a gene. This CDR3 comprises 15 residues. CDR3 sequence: CASSSLAGITGELFF. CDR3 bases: TGCGCCAGCAGCTCGCTAGCGGGTATAACCGGGGAGCTGTTTTTT.